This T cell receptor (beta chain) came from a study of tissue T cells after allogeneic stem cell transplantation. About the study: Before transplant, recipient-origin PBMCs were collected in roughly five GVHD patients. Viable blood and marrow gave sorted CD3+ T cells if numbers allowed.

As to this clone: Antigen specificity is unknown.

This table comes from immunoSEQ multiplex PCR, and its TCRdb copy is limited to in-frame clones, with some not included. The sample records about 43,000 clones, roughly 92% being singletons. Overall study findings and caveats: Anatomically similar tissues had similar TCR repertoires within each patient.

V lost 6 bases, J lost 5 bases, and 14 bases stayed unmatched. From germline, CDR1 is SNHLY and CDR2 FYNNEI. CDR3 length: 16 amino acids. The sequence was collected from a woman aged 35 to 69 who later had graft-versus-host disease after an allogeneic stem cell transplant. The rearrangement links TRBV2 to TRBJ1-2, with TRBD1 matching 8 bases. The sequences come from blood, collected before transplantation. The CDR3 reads CASSDPSRGHRYGYTF. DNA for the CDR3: TGTGCCAGCAGCGACCCCTCCAGGGGGCATCGGTATGGCTACACCTTC.